This TCR beta chain originates from a study of identical twins. Template switching added a universal primer binding site, and final cDNA carried unique molecular identifiers. MiXCR, applied by TCRdb to the 5' RACE reads, yields one record per CDR3 protein. The repertoire has about 810,000 distinct CDR3 sequences, around 12% of them found once; the top ten carry around 1.5%. The V and J ends lost 2 bases and 0 bases respectively, with 7 bases between them. This CDR3 is 14 amino acids long. Germline assignment: CDR1 MNHEY and CDR2 SMNVEV (reference sequence). This clonotype appeared many times. This same sample was also part of a study on yellow fever vaccine responses in identical twins.

This chain connects TRBV27 to TRBJ2-5; D is perhaps TRBD1 or TRBD2 (5 bases each). Specimen: PBMCs. The receptor was isolated from a woman between 18 and 30 years old in good health. The CDR3 sequence: CASSLMGDQETQYF. CDR3 in DNA: TGTGCCAGCAGTTTAATGGGGGACCAAGAGACCCAGTACTTC.